The rows below give T cell receptor beta chains drawn from one sample of a study of cytomegalovirus exposure and HLA in healthy donors. Measured with immunoSEQ multiplex PCR; TCRdb has only the in-frame clones, and not every one. The repertoire holds under 200,000 clones, with around 68% as singletons. Source material: PBMCs. These receptors originate from a woman aged 40 to 55 in good health and CMV-seropositive. The CDR3 runs from the conserved cysteine through the conserved F or W. A D gene is named only where the DNA matches it firmly. Clone size is given for some rows only: seen once, a few or many times, or a class if the clone is expanded.

TRBV7-9	TRBJ2-2	TRBD2	NA	TGTTCCAGCAGCTTAGACGGCAGCGGGAGGACCGGGGAGCTGTTTTTT	CSSSLDGSGRTGELFF
TRBV6-5	TRBJ2-7	NA	NA	TGTGCCAGCAGTACGGGTGGGGGGATCGGCTACGAGCAGTACTTC	CASSTGGGIGYEQYF
TRBV7-9	TRBJ2-3	TRBD2	NA	TGTTCCAGCAGCTTATTGTCTAGCGGAACAGATACGCAGTATTTT	CSSSLLSSGTDTQYF
TRBV5-4	TRBJ2-3	NA	NA	TGTGCCAGCAGCTCGGACTACACAGATACGCAGTATTTT	CASSSDYTDTQYF
TRBV28	TRBJ2-4	TRBD1	NA	TGTGCCAGCGCCCACCCGTCGACAGGGGTTCCGTACTTC	CASAHPSTGVPYF
TRBV5-1	TRBJ2-4	TRBD2	NA	TGCGCCAGCAGCTTGGATCCACTAGCGGGGGGGTCCGGAAACATTCAGTACTTC	CASSLDPLAGGSGNIQYF
TRBV10-3	TRBJ1-6	TRBD1	few	TGTGCCATCGGACAGGGTAATTCACCCCTCCACTTT	CAIGQGNSPLHF
TRBV7-2	TRBJ2-3	TRBD2	NA	TGTGCCAGCAGCTTACGGCGGGAGACAGATACGCAGTATTTT	CASSLRRETDTQYF
TRBV6-5	TRBJ1-2	NA	NA	TGTGCCAGCAGTGATGGAGGGGCGGGCTATGGCTACACCTTC	CASSDGGAGYGYTF
TRBV6-6	TRBJ2-7	TRBD1	NA	TGTGCCAGCAGCTCAGGGGGCTTATACGAGCAGTACTTC	CASSSGGLYEQYF
TRBV5-4	TRBJ1-2	NA	NA	TGTGCCAGCAGCTTGGCGGGGGGCTATGGCTACACCTTC	CASSLAGGYGYTF
TRBV2	TRBJ2-7	TRBD2	few	TGTGCCAGCAATACCGGGACTAGCGGGGGGGTTTACGAGCAGTACTTC	CASNTGTSGGVYEQYF
TRBV5-5	TRBJ2-7	NA	NA	TGTGCCAGCAGCGGTAGGACAGCCTACGAGCAGTACTTC	CASSGRTAYEQYF
TRBV27	TRBJ2-1	NA	NA	TGTGCCAGCAGCCTCTCGGGGGCCTACAATGAGCAGTTCTTC	CASSLSGAYNEQFF
TRBV13	TRBJ2-3	NA	once	TGTGCCAGCAGCTTCACTGGTCCAGATACGCAGTATTTT	CASSFTGPDTQYF
TRBV5-1	TRBJ2-1	NA	NA	TGCGCCAGCAGCTTGGGCACGCGGGGACGGGGACAGCGATACAATGAGCAGTTCTTC	CASSLGTRGRGQRYNEQFF
TRBV11-2	TRBJ2-3	TRBD2	NA	TGTGCCAGCAGCTTAGACGGGGGGGGCACAGATACGCAGTATTTT	CASSLDGGGTDTQYF
TRBV5-4	TRBJ2-5	TRBD2	NA	TGTGCCAGCAGCTTCTTAGCGGGGGGAGCGGAGACCCAGTACTTC	CASSFLAGGAETQYF
TRBV7-9	TRBJ1-3	NA	NA	TGTGCCAGCAGCCGCCCGGCAGGGGCTTCTGGAAACACCATATATTTT	CASSRPAGASGNTIYF
TRBV29-1	TRBJ1-2	NA	NA	TGCAGCGTTGCCCCGGGGTTTTATGGCTACACCTTC	CSVAPGFYGYTF
TRBV5-1	TRBJ1-2	NA	once	TGCGCCAGCAGCCCTCAAGACTACTATGGCTACCCCTTC	CASSPQDYYGYPF
TRBV6-1	TRBJ1-4	NA	few	TGTGCCAGCAGGCCCCAGGGGAAAGAAAAACTGTTTTTT	CASRPQGKEKLFF
TRBV7-2	TRBJ2-7	TRBD1	NA	TGTGCCAGCAGCTTAGGACAGGGTTATTTCTACGAGCAGTACTTC	CASSLGQGYFYEQYF
TRBV15	TRBJ1-6	NA	few	TGTGCCACCAGCAGAGGGGCAGCAACTAATTCACCCCTCCACTTT	CATSRGAATNSPLHF
TRBV5-4	TRBJ2-1	NA	NA	TGTGCCAGCAGATCCGGGGGAGATGAGCAGTTCTTC	CASRSGGDEQFF
TRBV5-8	TRBJ2-7	TRBD1	NA	TGTGCCAGCAGCGGGGACAGGTACTCCTACGAGCAGTACTTC	CASSGDRYSYEQYF
TRBV5-1	TRBJ2-1	TRBD2	NA	TGCGCCAGTAGCACGGGGGGGGACACCCACAATGAGCAGTTCTTC	CASSTGGDTHNEQFF
TRBV18	TRBJ1-2	NA	NA	TGTGCCAGCTCACCGGGCCTTAACTATGGCTACACCTTC	CASSPGLNYGYTF
TRBV5-3	TRBJ1-5	NA	NA	TGTGCCAGACCCTGGGGGCAGGGCTATCAGCCCCAGCATTTT	CARPWGQGYQPQHF
TRBV19	TRBJ2-7	NA	once	TGTGCCAGTAGTATCGAGTGGGGGGACCCTTCCTACGAGCAGTACTTC	CASSIEWGDPSYEQYF
TRBV4-2	TRBJ1-3	NA	few	TGTGCCAGCAGCCAAGACCTCAACGGGGTAGGAAACACCATATATTTT	CASSQDLNGVGNTIYF
TRBV7-9	TRBJ2-1	NA	NA	TGTGCCAGCAGCTCTTTGCGGGCCTTAATGGATGAGCAGTTCTTC	CASSSLRALMDEQFF
TRBV5-1	TRBJ1-1	NA	NA	TGCGCCAGCAGCTTGGCCCGGCGTAGCCCTGAAGCTTTCTTT	CASSLARRSPEAFF